The T cell receptor beta chain described here comes from a study of T-cell reconstitution after alpha-beta-depleted transplantation in children. Findings of the study overall: At around two months after transplant, the alpha-beta T cells were reportedly derived from several hundred expanded clones that came from non-depleted graft cells. Some patients showed high day-60 TCRbeta diversity, which derived from surviving recipient T cells and thymic progenitors. Newly made T cells mostly supplied T-cell counts and diversity one year after transplant.

A TCRbeta library incorporating unique molecular identifiers was prepared. TCRdb redid the calling of the PCR reads with MiXCR, one entry per CDR3 protein. The table includes a few hundred thousand distinct CDR3 sequences, roughly 17% detected once. As concerns this clonotype: Its antigen is unidentified.

Losses at the gene ends were 4 bases for V and 4 bases for J; bases not matched to a gene: 12. This CDR3 region has 17 residues. Per the germline V gene, CDR1 is MNHNS and CDR2 is SASEGT. The source is a boy under two years old who had a stem cell transplant for Wiskott-Aldrich syndrome, so the T cells may come from the graft donor. V is TRBV6-1 and J is TRBJ2-7; 11 nucleotides align to TRBD2. The specimen was PBMCs, mostly from graft donor cells, collected 360 days after TCRalphabeta/CD19-depleted stem cell transplant. Here the CDR3 reads CASSGHRLAGGAYEQYF. In DNA form, the CDR3 reads TGTGCCAGCAGTGGGCACCGGCTAGCGGGGGGCGCATACGAGCAGTACTTC.